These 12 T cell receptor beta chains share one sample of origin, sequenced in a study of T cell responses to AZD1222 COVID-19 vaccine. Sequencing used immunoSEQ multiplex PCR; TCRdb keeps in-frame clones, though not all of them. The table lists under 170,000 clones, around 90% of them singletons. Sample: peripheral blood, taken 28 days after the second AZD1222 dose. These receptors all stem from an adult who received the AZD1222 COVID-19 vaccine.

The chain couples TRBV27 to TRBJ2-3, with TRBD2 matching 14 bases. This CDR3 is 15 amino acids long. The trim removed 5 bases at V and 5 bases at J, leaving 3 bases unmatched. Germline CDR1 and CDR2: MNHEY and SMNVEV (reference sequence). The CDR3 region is CASSPGTSGRDTQYF. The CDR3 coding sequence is TGTGCCAGCAGTCCAGGGACTAGCGGGAGAGATACGCAGTATTTT.

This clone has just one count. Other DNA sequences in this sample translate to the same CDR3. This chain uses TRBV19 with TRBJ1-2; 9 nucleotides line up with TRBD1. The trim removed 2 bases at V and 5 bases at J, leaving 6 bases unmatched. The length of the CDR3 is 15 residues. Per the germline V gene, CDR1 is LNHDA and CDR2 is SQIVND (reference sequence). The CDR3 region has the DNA TGTGCCAGTAGTATACGGGACAGGGCGAATTATGGCTACACCTTC. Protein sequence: CASSIRDRANYGYTF.

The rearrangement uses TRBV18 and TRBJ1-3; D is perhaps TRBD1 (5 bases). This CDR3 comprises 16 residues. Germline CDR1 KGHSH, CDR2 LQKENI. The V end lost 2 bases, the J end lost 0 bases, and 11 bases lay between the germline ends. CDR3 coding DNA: TGTGCCAGCTCACCATCGGGGGACCACTCTGGAAACACCATATATTTT. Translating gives CASSPSGDHSGNTIYF.

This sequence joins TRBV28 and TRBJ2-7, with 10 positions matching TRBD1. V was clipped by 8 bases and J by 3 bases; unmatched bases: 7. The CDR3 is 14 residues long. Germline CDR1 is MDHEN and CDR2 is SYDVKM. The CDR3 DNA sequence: TGTGCCAGCGAATACGACAGGGGGCACTACGAGCAGTACTTC. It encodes CASEYDRGHYEQYF.

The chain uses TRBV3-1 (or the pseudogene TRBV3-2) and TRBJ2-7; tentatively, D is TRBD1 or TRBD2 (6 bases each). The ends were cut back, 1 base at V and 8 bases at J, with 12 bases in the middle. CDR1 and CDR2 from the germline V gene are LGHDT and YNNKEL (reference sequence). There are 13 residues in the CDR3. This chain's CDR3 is CASSQGIGGKQYF. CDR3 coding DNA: TGTGCCAGCAGCCAAGGAATAGGGGGGAAGCAGTACTTC.

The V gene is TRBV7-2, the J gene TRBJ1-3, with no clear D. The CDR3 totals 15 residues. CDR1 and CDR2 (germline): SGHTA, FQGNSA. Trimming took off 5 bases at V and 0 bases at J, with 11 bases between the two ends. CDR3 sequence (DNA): TGTGCCAGCAGCCCGGCAGTCCTCTCTGGAAACACCATATATTTT. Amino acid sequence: CASSPAVLSGNTIYF.

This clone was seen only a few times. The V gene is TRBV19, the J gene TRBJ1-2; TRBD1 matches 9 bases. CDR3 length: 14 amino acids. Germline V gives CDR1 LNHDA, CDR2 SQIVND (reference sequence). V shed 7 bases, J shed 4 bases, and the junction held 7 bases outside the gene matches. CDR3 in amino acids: CASTRGTGIYGYTF. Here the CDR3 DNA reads TGTGCCAGTACCCGAGGGACAGGGATCTATGGCTACACCTTC.

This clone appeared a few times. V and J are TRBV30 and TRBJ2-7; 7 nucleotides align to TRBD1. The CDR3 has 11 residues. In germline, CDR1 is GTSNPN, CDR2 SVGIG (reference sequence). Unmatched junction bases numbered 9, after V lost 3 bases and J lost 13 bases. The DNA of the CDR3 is TGTGCCTGGAGCCGACAGGGCCTCGTCTACTTC. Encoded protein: CAWSRQGLVYF.

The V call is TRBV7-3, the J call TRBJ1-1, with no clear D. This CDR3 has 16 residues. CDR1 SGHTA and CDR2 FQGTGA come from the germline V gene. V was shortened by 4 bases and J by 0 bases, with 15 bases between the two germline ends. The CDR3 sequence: CASSSRGYGMNTEAFF. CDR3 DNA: TGTGCCAGCAGCTCCCGAGGGTATGGTATGAACACTGAAGCTTTCTTT.

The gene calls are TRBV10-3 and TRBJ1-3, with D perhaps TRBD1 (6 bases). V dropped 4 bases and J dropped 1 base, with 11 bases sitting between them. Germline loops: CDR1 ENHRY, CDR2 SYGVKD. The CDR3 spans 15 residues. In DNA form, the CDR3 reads TGTGCCATCAGTGGAAATACAGGGTCTGGAAACACCATATATTTT. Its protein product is CAISGNTGSGNTIYF.

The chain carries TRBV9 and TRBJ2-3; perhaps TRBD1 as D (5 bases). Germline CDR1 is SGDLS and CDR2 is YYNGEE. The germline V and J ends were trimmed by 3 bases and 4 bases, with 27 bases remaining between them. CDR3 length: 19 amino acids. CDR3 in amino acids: CASSGEARLGREGADTQYF. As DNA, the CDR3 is TGTGCCAGCAGCGGAGAGGCTAGGCTAGGCAGGGAAGGAGCAGATACGCAGTATTTT.

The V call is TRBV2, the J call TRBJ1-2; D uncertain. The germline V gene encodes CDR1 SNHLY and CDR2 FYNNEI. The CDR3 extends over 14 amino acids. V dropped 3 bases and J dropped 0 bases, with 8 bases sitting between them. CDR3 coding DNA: TGTGCCAGCAGTGACAGGATAGCTAACTATGGCTACACCTTC. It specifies CASSDRIANYGYTF.